A single sample gave rise to the 12 T cell receptor beta chains below, sequenced in a study of blood T cell repertoires in COVID-19. The data were produced by immunoSEQ multiplex PCR, yet TCRdb's version contains in-frame clones alone and is incomplete. The sample yields fewer than 400,000 clones, 87% seen once. Material: PBMCs or T cells enriched from blood (not recorded which). These receptors all come from a woman between 18 and 29 years old who had recovered from COVID-19.

The V call is TRBV30, the J call TRBJ2-3; 7 bases are a match to TRBD2. This CDR3 is built from 14 residues. V was clipped by 1 base and J by 3 bases; unmatched bases: 4. Germline lookup yields CDR1 GTSNPN and CDR2 SVGIG (reference sequence). As DNA, the CDR3 is TGTGCCTGGAGTGGGGCGGGGGAGACAGATACGCAGTATTTT. This codes for CAWSGAGETDTQYF.

V usage is TRBV25-1 and J usage is TRBJ1-4, with unresolved D. CDR1 and CDR2 from the germline V gene are MGHDK and SYGVNS. Trimming stripped 8 bases from V and 7 bases from J, with 14 bases between. The CDR3 is 13 residues long. CDR3 bases: TGTGCCAGCCGCCTCGAGAATTCTGAAAAACTGTTTTTT. The encoded protein is CASRLENSEKLFF.

As for this clone: The junction differs from germline at one of its ends, possibly a read error. The J gene is TRBJ1-2, the V gene TRBV28; a weak D match, TRBD1 (6 bases). CDR3 size: 15 residues. Germline lookup yields CDR1 MDHEN and CDR2 SYDVKM. The CDR3 sequence: CASNLQGFTNYGYTF. The CDR3 coding sequence is TGTGCCAGCAATTTACAGGGATTTACTAACTATGGCTACACCTTC.

This clone was seen only a few times. This chain connects TRBV5-4 to TRBJ1-5, with 8 nucleotides matching TRBD1. Trimming cost V 3 bases and J 6 bases; bases outside gene matches: 8. Germline loops: CDR1 SGHNT, CDR2 YYREEE (reference sequence). This CDR3 is built from 15 residues. The CDR3 spells CASSSNRGEAQPQHF. The CDR3 nucleotides are TGTGCCAGCAGCTCGAACAGGGGGGAGGCTCAGCCCCAGCATTTT.

The chain carries TRBV14 and TRBJ2-7; TRBD1 aligns across 8 bases. The V gene end was trimmed by 4 bases and the J gene end by 5 bases; junction bases not matched to a gene: 10. This CDR3 has 15 amino acids. The germline V gene encodes CDR1 SGHDN and CDR2 FVKESK. CDR3 nucleotide sequence: TGTGCCAGCAGCCCCCGGGACAGGTTTGTCAACGAGCAGTACTTC. Encoded protein: CASSPRDRFVNEQYF.

The chain joins TRBV4-3 to TRBJ2-1; D possibly corresponds to TRBD1 (7 bases). The CDR3 loop spans 16 amino acids. Germline V gene data show CDR1 as LGHNA and CDR2 as YSLEER. Trimming removed 1 base at V and 1 base at J, with 11 bases between. The CDR3 region has the DNA TGCGCCAGCAGCCAAGGCGGGACAGCATCCTACAATGAGCAGTTCTTC. The encoded protein is CASSQGGTASYNEQFF.

The chain links TRBV13 to TRBJ1-2; the D is unclear. The CDR3 is made up of 14 amino acids. Germline V lookup: CDR1 PRHDT, CDR2 FYEKMQ (reference sequence). The germline V and J ends were trimmed by 3 bases and 7 bases, with 15 bases remaining between them. Written as DNA, the CDR3 is TGTGCCAGCAGCTTGGTACCAGGTCATGGTGGCTACACCTTC. This sequence encodes CASSLVPGHGGYTF.

CDR3 coding DNA: TGCAGCGTTGTTGTGGAGGGACTAGCTGTTTTTCTTCGAGAGACCCAGTACTTC. Translated, it gives CSVVVEGLAVFLRETQYF. This sequence joins TRBV29-1 and TRBJ2-5; 9 positions match TRBD2. CDR1 is SQVTM and CDR2 is ANQGSEA in the germline V gene. Trimming removed 4 bases from V and 4 bases from J; junction bases left unmatched: 19. CDR3 length: 18 residues.

The genes are TRBV28 and TRBJ2-2; tentative D call: TRBD1 (5 bases). V was shortened by 9 bases and J by 9 bases, with 17 bases between the two germline ends. Germline V CDR1 and CDR2: MDHEN, SYDVKM. This CDR3 is built from 13 residues. The CDR3 bases are TGTGCCAGTAGGTTACAGGATACCAGGGAGCTGTTTTTT. It translates to CASRLQDTRELFF.

The chain has TRBV2 and TRBJ1-1; D ambiguous. Germline V gene data show CDR1 as SNHLY and CDR2 as FYNNEI. CDR3 size: 14 residues. Trimming stripped 6 bases from V and 3 bases from J, with 14 bases between. The chain's CDR3 is CASSPGRRDTEAFF. In nucleotides, the CDR3 is TGTGCCAGCAGCCCCGGCCGGAGGGACACTGAAGCTTTCTTT.

This clone appeared once. The chain has TRBV6-2 or TRBV6-3 and TRBJ2-1, with 15 bases identical to TRBD2. The CDR3 consists of 15 residues. Germline CDR1 MNHEY, CDR2 SVGEGT. V shed 4 bases and J 7 bases; nucleotides not matched to a gene: 2. The CDR3 is CASSSGTSGGNEQFF. The CDR3 DNA reads TGTGCCAGCAGTTCCGGGACTAGCGGGGGGAATGAGCAGTTCTTC.

This clone was counted a few times. This chain connects TRBV5-6 to TRBJ2-3, with 9 bases lining up with TRBD2. The CDR3 spans 16 residues. Germline-derived CDR1 and CDR2 are SGHDT and YYEEEE. The V segment lost 2 bases and the J segment 4 bases; nucleotides outside the gene matches: 8. The CDR3 is CASSLNAGGFADTQYF. CDR3 DNA: TGTGCCAGCAGCTTAAACGCGGGAGGGTTTGCAGATACGCAGTATTTT.